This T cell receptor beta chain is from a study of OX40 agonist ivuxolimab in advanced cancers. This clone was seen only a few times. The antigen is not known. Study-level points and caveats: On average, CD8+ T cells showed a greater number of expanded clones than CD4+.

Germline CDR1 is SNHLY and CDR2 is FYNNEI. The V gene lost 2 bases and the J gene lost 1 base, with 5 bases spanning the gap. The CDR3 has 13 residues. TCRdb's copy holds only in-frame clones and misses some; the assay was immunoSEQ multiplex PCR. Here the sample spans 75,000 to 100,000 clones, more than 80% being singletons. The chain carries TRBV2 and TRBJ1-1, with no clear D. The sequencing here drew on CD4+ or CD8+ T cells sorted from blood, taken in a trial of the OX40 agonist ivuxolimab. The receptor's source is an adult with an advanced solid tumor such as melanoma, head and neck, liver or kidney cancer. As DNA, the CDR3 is TGTGCCAGCAGTGAACAGCAGAACACTGAAGCTTTCTTT. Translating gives CASSEQQNTEAFF.